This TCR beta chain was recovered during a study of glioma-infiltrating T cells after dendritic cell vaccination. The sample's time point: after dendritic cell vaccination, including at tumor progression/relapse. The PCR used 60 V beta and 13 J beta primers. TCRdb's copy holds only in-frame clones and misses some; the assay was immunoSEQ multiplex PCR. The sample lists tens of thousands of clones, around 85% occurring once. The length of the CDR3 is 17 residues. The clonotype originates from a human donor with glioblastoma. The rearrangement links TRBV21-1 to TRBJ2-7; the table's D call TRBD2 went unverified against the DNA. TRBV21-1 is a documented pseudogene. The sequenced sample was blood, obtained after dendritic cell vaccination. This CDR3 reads CASSKVPPGTSGYEQYF. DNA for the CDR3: TGTGCCAGCAGCAAAGTCCCTCCCGGGACTAGCGGATACGAGCAGTACTTC.